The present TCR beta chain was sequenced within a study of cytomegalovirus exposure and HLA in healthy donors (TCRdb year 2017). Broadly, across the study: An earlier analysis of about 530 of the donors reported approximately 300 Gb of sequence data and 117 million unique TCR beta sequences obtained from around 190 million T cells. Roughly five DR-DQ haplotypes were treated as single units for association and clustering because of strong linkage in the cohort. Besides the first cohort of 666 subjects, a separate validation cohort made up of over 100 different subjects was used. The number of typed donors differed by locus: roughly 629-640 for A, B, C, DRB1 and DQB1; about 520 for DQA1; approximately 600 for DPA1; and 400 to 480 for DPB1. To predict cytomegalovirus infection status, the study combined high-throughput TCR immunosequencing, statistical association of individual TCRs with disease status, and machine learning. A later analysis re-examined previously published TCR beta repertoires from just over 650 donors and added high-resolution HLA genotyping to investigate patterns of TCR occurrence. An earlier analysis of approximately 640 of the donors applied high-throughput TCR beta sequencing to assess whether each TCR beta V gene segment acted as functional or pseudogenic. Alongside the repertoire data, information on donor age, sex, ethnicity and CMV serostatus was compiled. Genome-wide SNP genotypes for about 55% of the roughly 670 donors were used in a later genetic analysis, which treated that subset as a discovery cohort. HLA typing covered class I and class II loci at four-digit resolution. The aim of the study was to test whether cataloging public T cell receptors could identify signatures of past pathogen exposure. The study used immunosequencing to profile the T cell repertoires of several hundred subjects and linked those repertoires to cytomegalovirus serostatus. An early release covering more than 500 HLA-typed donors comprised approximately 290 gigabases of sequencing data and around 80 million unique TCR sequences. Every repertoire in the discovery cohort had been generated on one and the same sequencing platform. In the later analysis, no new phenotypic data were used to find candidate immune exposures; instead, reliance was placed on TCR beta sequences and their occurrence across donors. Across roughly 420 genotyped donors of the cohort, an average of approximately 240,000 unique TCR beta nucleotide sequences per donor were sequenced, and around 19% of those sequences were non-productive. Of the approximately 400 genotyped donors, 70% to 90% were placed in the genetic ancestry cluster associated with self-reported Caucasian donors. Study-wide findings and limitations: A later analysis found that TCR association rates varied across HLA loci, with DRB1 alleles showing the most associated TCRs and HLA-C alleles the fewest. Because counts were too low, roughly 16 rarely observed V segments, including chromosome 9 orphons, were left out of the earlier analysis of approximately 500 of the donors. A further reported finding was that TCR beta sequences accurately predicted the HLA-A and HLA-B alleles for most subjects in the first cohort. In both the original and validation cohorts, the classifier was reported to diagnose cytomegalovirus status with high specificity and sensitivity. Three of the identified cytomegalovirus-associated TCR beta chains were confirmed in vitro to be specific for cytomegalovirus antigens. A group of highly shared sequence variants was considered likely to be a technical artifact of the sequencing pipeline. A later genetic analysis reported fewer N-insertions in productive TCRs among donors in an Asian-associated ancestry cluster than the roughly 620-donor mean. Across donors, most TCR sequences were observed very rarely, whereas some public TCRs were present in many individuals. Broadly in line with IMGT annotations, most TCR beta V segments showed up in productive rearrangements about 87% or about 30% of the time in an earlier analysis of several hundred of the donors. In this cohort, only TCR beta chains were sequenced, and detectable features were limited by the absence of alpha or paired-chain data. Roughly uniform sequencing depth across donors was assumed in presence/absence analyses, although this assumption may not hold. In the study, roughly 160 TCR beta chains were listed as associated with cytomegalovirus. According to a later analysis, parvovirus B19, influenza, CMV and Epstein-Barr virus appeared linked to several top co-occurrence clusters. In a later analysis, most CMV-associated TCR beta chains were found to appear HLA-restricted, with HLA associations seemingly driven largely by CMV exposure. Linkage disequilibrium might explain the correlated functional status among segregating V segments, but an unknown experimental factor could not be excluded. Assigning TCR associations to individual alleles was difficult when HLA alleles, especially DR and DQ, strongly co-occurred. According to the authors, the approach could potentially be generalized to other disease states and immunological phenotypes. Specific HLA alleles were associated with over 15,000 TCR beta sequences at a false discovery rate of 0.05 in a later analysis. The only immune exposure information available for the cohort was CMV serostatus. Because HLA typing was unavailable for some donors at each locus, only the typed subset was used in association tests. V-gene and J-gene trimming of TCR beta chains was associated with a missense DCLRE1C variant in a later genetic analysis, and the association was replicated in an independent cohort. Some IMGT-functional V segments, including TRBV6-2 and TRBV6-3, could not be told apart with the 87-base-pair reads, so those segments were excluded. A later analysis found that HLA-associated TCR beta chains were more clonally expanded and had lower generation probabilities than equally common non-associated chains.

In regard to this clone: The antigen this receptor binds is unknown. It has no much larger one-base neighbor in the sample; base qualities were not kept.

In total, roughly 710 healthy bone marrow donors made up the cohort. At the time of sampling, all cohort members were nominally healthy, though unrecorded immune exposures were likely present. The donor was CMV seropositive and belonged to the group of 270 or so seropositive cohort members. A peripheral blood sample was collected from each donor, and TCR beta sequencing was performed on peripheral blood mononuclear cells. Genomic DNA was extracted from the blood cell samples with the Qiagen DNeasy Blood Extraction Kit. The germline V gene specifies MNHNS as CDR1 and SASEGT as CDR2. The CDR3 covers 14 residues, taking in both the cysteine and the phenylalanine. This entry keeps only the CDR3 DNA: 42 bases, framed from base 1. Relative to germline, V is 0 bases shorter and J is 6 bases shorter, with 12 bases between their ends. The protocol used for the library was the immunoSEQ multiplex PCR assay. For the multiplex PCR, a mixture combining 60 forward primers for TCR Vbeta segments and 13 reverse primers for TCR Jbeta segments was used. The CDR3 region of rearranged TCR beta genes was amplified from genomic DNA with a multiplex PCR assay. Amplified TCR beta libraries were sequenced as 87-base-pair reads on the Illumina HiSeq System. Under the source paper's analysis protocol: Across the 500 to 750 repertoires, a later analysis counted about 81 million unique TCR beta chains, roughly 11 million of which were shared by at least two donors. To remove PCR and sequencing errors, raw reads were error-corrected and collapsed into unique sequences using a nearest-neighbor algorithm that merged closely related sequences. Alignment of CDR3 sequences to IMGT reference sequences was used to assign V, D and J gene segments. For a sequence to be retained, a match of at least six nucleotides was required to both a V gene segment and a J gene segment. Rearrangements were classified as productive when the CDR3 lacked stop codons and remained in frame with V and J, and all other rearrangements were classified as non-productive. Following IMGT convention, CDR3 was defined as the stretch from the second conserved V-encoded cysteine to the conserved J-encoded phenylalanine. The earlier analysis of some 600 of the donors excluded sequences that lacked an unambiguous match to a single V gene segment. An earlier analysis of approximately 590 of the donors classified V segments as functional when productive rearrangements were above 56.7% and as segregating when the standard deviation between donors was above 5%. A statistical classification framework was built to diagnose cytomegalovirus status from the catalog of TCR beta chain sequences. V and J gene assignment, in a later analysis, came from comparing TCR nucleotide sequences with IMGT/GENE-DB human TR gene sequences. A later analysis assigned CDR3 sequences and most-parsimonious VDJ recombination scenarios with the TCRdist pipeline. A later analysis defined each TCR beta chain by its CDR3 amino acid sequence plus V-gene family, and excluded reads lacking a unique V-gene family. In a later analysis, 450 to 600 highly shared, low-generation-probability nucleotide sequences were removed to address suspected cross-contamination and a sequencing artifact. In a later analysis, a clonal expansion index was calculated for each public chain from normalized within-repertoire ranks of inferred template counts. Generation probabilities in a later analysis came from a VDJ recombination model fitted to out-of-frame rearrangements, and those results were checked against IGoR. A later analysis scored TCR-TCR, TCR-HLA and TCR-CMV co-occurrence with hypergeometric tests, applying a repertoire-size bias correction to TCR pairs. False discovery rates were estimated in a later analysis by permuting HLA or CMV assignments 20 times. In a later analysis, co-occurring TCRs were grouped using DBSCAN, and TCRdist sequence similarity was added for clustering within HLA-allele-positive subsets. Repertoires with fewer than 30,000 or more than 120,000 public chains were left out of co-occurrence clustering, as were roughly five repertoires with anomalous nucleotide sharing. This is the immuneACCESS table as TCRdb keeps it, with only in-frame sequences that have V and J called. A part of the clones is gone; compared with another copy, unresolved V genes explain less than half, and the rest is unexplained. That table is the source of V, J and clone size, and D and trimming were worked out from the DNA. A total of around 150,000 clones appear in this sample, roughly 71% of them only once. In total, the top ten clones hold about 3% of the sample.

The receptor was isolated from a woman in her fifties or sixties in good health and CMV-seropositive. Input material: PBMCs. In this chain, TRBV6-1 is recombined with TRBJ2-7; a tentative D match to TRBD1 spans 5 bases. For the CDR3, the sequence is CASSEAGARGEQYF. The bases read TGTGCCAGCAGTGAAGCAGGGGCCCGAGGCGAGCAGTACTTC.